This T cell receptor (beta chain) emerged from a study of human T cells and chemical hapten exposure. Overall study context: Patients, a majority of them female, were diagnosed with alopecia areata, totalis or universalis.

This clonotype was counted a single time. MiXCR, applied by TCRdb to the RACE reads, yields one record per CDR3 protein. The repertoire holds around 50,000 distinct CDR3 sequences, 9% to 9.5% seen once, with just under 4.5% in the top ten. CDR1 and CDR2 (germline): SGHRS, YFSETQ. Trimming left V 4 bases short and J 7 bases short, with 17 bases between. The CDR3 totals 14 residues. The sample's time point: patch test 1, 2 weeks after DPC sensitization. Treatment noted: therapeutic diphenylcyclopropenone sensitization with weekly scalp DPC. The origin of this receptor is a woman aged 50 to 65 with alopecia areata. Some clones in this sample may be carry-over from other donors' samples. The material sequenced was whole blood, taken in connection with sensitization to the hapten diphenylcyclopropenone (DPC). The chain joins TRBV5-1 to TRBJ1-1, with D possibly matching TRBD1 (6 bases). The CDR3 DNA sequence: TGCGCCAGCAGCGGGGATCAGGGGCGTGATGAAGCTTTCTTT. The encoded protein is CASSGDQGRDEAFF.